One and the same sample provided the 13 T cell receptor beta chains below, sequenced in a study of blood T cell repertoires in COVID-19. The repertoire was sequenced with immunoSEQ multiplex PCR; TCRdb's copy has only in-frame clones and lacks some. The sample includes 150,000 to 250,000 clones, approximately 84% of them seen just once. Sequencing was carried out using peripheral blood. These TCRs come from a human donor with acute or convalescent COVID-19. The donor label of this sample is uncertain.

This clone was observed a handful of times. The CDR3 nucleotides are TGTGCCAGTTCCAGGCTCCACTCTGGAAACACCATATATTTT. Amino acids: CASSRLHSGNTIYF. The chain has TRBV5-8 and TRBJ1-3; unclear D gene. V was trimmed by 8 bases and J by 0 bases, leaving 12 bases between them. The CDR3 loop spans 14 amino acids. Germline V lookup: CDR1 SGHTS, CDR2 YDEGEE.

J is TRBJ1-3 and V is TRBV29-1; D uncertain. The CDR3 consists of 12 residues. The ends were cut back, 2 bases at V and 7 bases at J, with 9 bases in the middle. Per germline, CDR1 SQVTM and CDR2 ANQGSEA. The CDR3 DNA reads TGCAGCGTTGAACGTACTCGGAACACCATATATTTT. Its translation is CSVERTRNTIYF.

V usage is TRBV5-1 and J usage is TRBJ1-3; 8 bases fit TRBD1. The CDR3 is made up of 15 amino acids. V trimming: 3 bases; J trimming: 0 bases; junction bases outside the gene matches: 2. The germline gives CDR1 SGHRS, CDR2 YFSETQ. The CDR3 DNA follows: TGCGCCAGCAGCTCGACAGGGGCCTCTGGAAACACCATATATTTT. Its translation is CASSSTGASGNTIYF.

The chain recombines TRBV7-2 with TRBJ2-7; D might be TRBD1 (6 bases). The germline CDR1 and CDR2 sequences are SGHTA and FQGNSA. This CDR3 comprises 14 residues. Trimming shortened V by 2 bases and J by 3 bases, and 11 bases separated the two germline ends. CDR3 in amino acids: CASSLTTGLYEQYF. The DNA for the CDR3 is TGTGCCAGCAGCTTAACGACAGGCCTCTACGAGCAGTACTTC.

The CDR3 reads CASREREGFYEQFF. For the CDR3, the DNA is TGCGCCAGCAGGGAGCGGGAGGGATTCTATGAGCAGTTCTTC. The chain couples TRBV5-1 to TRBJ2-1; 10 bases agree with TRBD2. V shed 5 bases and J 8 bases; nucleotides not matched to a gene: 7. Per germline, CDR1 SGHRS and CDR2 YFSETQ. CDR3 size: 14 residues.

The V gene is TRBV7-3, the J gene TRBJ2-1; TRBD1 agrees at 9 bases. Germline loops: CDR1 SGHTA, CDR2 FQGTGA. CDR3 length: 15 amino acids. V shed 2 bases and J 7 bases; nucleotides not matched to a gene: 6. The CDR3 nucleotides read TGTGCCAGCAGCTTAGGCGGGACAGGGCGAAATGAGCAGTTCTTC. This sequence encodes CASSLGGTGRNEQFF.

V gene TRBV29-1 combines with J gene TRBJ1-1; 7 bases line up with TRBD1. The CDR3 covers 10 residues. CDR1 is SQVTM, CDR2 ANQGSEA, per germline. J gave up 8 bases and V 6 bases, and 3 bases lay outside the gene matches. The CDR3 spells CSVSTGEAFF. The CDR3 nucleotides are TGCAGCGTCTCGACAGGGGAAGCTTTCTTT.

In this sample, this clone turned up once. The gene calls are TRBV7-2 and TRBJ2-5, with D maybe TRBD1 (5 bases). Germline values: CDR1 SGHTA, CDR2 FQGNSA. The CDR3 is 14 residues long. V shed 5 bases and J shed 5 bases, with 15 bases lying between them. The CDR3 region is CASSPQGFGETQYF. CDR3 coding DNA: TGTGCCAGCAGCCCCCAGGGATTCGGGGAGACCCAGTACTTC.

The chain employs TRBV7-9 and TRBJ1-1; D remains unclear. Germline V gene data show CDR1 as SEHNR and CDR2 as FQNEAQ (reference sequence). The ends were cut back, 1 base at V and 4 bases at J, with 13 bases in the middle. The CDR3 has 15 amino acids. The CDR3 nucleotides read TGTGCCAGCAGCTTAGGTCATACCGTTAGCACTGAAGCTTTCTTT. Its protein is CASSLGHTVSTEAFF.

Details on this clone: At the DNA level, this CDR3 is encoded by other sequences in the same sample as well. This chain uses TRBV5-1 with TRBJ1-2; 10 bases are shared with TRBD1. V was clipped by 4 bases and J by 5 bases; unmatched bases: 5. Germline CDR1 is SGHRS and CDR2 is YFSETQ. The CDR3 totals 14 residues. Here the CDR3 reads CASSPEGQGYGYTF. The CDR3 DNA sequence: TGCGCCAGCAGCCCGGAGGGACAGGGGTATGGCTACACCTTC.

The chain has TRBV6-1 and TRBJ1-1; weak D call: TRBD1 (5 bases). V lost 3 bases and J 0 bases, leaving 8 bases between the germline ends. The CDR3 length is 14 residues. Germline values: CDR1 MNHNS, CDR2 SASEGT. The CDR3 sequence is CASSERQLNTEAFF. CDR3 coding DNA: TGTGCCAGCAGTGAGAGACAGTTGAACACTGAAGCTTTCTTT.

The J gene is TRBJ1-2, the V gene TRBV6-1; D is unresolved. The V gene lost 5 bases and the J gene lost 2 bases, with 9 bases spanning the gap. The CDR3 is made up of 13 amino acids. Germline values: CDR1 MNHNS, CDR2 SASEGT. The CDR3 reads CASSPPENYGYTF. The CDR3 DNA reads as TGTGCCAGCAGTCCCCCGGAGAACTATGGCTACACCTTC.

The rearrangement links TRBV19 to TRBJ2-6, with unresolved D. This CDR3 is 16 amino acids long. V was trimmed by 2 bases and J by 2 bases, leaving 10 bases between them. The germline CDR1 and CDR2 sequences are LNHDA and SQIVND (reference sequence). The CDR3 DNA sequence: TGTGCCAGTAGTATATTCCACGAGCCTGGGGCCAACGTCCTGACTTTC. Residues: CASSIFHEPGANVLTF.